This TCR beta chain was documented in a study of vaccination effects on CD4 cells after COVID-19. Whole-study context: The ViraFEST assay expanded antigen-specific CD4+ T cells with viral peptide pools before sequencing. Post-vaccine specimens arrived a median 72 days past the second dose.

Study-level findings and limits: Few convalescent patients were included, and no early post-infection timepoints were sampled.

The table came from immunoSEQ multiplex PCR; TCRdb's copy has only in-frame clones and leaves some out. Of 65,000 to 90,000 clones in the sample, over 65% were seen once. Points on this clone: Antigen specificity is unknown.

Scientists isolated CD4+ T cells after a roughly nine-day culture period ended. Participants completed two doses of the BNT162b2 or mRNA-1273 vaccine. IL-2 medium was substituted for half the medium on days 3 and 7. This TCR was sampled from a human donor who received a COVID-19 vaccine. This material consisted of CD4+ T cells from PBMCs cultured without peptide, taken after COVID-19 vaccination.

The CDR3 DNA sequence: TGTGCCAGCAGCTTATCATCCCCACCCCTCCACTTT. Amino acids: CASSLSSPPLHF. The chain uses TRBV7-2 and TRBJ1-6; D gene ambiguous. The CDR3 covers 12 residues. Trimming removed 2 bases from V and 11 bases from J, with 7 bases in between. CDR1 SGHTA and CDR2 FQGNSA come from the germline V gene.